The 15 T cell receptor beta chains listed next were all sequenced from one sample in a study of cytomegalovirus exposure and HLA in healthy donors. It was with 60 Vbeta and 13 Jbeta primers that the PCR ran. Only in-frame clones appear in the TCRdb table, and some are missing; sequencing was by immunoSEQ multiplex PCR. The data show about 110,000 clones, about 76% seen once. The sample consisted of PBMCs. The receptor source for this set is a woman aged 45-65 years in good health and CMV-seropositive.

The V call is TRBV7-2, the J call TRBJ2-1; 7 bases are shared with TRBD1. This CDR3 spans 15 amino acids. In germline, CDR1 is SGHTA, CDR2 FQGNSA. V shed 3 bases, J shed 10 bases, and the junction held 12 bases outside the gene matches. In DNA, the CDR3 is TGTGCCAGCAGCTTGTTGCCGACAGGGCACACGGAGCAGTTCTTC. Translation: CASSLLPTGHTEQFF.

The gene calls are TRBV5-5 and TRBJ2-7; 7 nucleotides match TRBD1. Germline CDR1 is SGHKS and CDR2 is YYEKEE (reference sequence). V was clipped by 3 bases and J by 3 bases; unmatched bases: 6. CDR3 length: 14 amino acids. This CDR3 is CASSWNPGGYEQYF. The CDR3 DNA sequence: TGTGCCAGCAGCTGGAATCCAGGGGGCTACGAGCAGTACTTC.

V is TRBV10-3 and J is TRBJ2-6, with a possible D match to TRBD2 (6 bases). CDR1 is ENHRY and CDR2 is SYGVKD in the germline V gene. The CDR3 is 17 amino acids. V shed 6 bases and J shed 0 bases, with 15 bases lying between them. The CDR3 coding sequence is TGTGCCATCAGGGCGGGGCAGGAAAGCTCTGGGGCCAACGTCCTGACTTTC. Translated, it gives CAIRAGQESSGANVLTF.

The chain recombines TRBV5-4 with TRBJ1-2, with 12 bases matching TRBD1. The V and J ends lost 1 base and 8 bases, in that order; junction bases with no gene match: 6. Per the germline V gene, CDR1 is SGHNT and CDR2 is YYREEE (reference sequence). CDR3 length: 15 residues. DNA for the CDR3: TGTGCCAGCAGCTTGAGGGGACAGGGGGCCGGGGGCTACACCTTC. Protein: CASSLRGQGAGGYTF.

This clone was seen only once. CDR3: CASSPTTLAGDVNEQFF. The CDR3, as DNA: TGTGCCAGCAGCCCTACGACCTTAGCGGGGGACGTCAATGAGCAGTTCTTC. The chain couples TRBV9 to TRBJ2-1; 9 bases fit TRBD2. The CDR3 is 17 residues long. The germline V gene has CDR1 SGDLS and CDR2 YYNGEE. J was trimmed by 6 bases and V by 4 bases; bases with no gene match: 14.

This rearrangement joins TRBV30 to TRBJ1-1; no clear D gene. V was pared by 4 bases and J by 4 bases, with 10 bases between. Germline values: CDR1 GTSNPN, CDR2 SVGIG (reference sequence). This CDR3 spans 12 amino acids. The CDR3 protein is CAWTSPGTEAFF. The DNA of the CDR3 is TGTGCCTGGACCTCGCCGGGCACTGAAGCTTTCTTT.

This clone was detected only once. The chain uses TRBV18 and TRBJ1-2; weak D call: TRBD1 (6 bases). The germline V gene encodes CDR1 KGHSH and CDR2 LQKENI. The CDR3 runs 16 residues. Trimming removed 3 bases from V and 7 bases from J, with 21 bases in between. The CDR3 sequence is CASSPQGTTGSGGYTF. The CDR3, as DNA: TGTGCCAGCTCACCCCAAGGTACGACAGGTTCAGGTGGCTACACCTTC.

The rearrangement links TRBV5-1 to TRBJ1-1, with TRBD1 matching 8 bases. This CDR3 is built from 15 residues. V shed 4 bases, J shed 2 bases, and the junction held 7 bases outside the gene matches. CDR1 and CDR2 (germline): SGHRS, YFSETQ. The DNA of the CDR3 is TGCGCCAGCAGCGATCCTACAGGGGGAAACACTGAAGCTTTCTTT. Translated: CASSDPTGGNTEAFF.

The CDR3 sequence: CSAPGDTQYF. In DNA form, the CDR3 reads TGCAGTGCCCCGGGAGATACGCAGTATTTT. V gene TRBV20-1 combines with J gene TRBJ2-3; D call uncertain. Germline V CDR1 and CDR2: DFQATT, SNEGSKA (reference sequence). CDR3 length: 10 residues. V lost 6 bases to trimming and J lost 5 bases, with 6 bases between them.

V and J are TRBV15 and TRBJ2-5; 8 bases map to TRBD1. V shed 3 bases and J 1 base; nucleotides not matched to a gene: 7. In germline, CDR1 is LNHNV, CDR2 YYDKDF (reference sequence). This CDR3 is 16 amino acids long. CDR3 region: CATSSLPGQGQETQYF. CDR3 bases: TGTGCCACCAGCAGCCTGCCCGGACAGGGCCAAGAGACCCAGTACTTC.

The J gene is TRBJ1-1, the V gene TRBV7-2, with 7 bases that match TRBD1. The CDR3 contains 15 residues. The germline gives CDR1 SGHTA, CDR2 FQGNSA. V trimming: 5 bases; J trimming: 11 bases; junction bases outside the gene matches: 17. The DNA for the CDR3 is TGTGCCAGCAGCCCTTTGCGGCAGGGGGTATTGAGGGCTTTCTTT. Translated: CASSPLRQGVLRAFF.

V is TRBV6-1 and J is TRBJ1-2; D unclear. The CDR3 length is 14 residues. V was cut by 0 bases and J by 4 bases, with 9 bases left in between. Germline CDR1 reads MNHNS; CDR2 reads SASEGT. CDR3 residues: CASSEARDLYGYTF. The DNA of the CDR3 is TGTGCCAGCAGTGAAGCCCGGGATCTCTATGGCTACACCTTC.

The V gene is TRBV4-1, the J gene TRBJ1-6; 8 bases fit TRBD1. This CDR3 comprises 15 residues. Germline assignment: CDR1 MGHRA and CDR2 YSYEKL. V lost 4 bases and J lost 10; bases outside the gene matches: 9. The CDR3 loop is CASSLGLQGGSPLHF. The CDR3 DNA follows: TGCGCCAGCAGCCTAGGACTACAGGGGGGGTCACCCCTCCACTTT.

J is TRBJ2-3 and V is TRBV30; D gene ambiguous. Germline V gene sequence: CDR1 GTSNPN, CDR2 SVGIG (reference sequence). The CDR3 has 14 residues. V was clipped by 0 bases and J by 5 bases, with 12 bases between them. This CDR3 is CAWSVTSYRDTQYF. For the CDR3, the DNA is TGTGCCTGGAGTGTAACCTCCTATCGAGATACGCAGTATTTT. The variable domain in full, completed from reference TRBV30 and TRBJ2-3, reads SQTIHQWPATLVQPVGSPLSLECTVEGTSNPNLYWYRQAAGRGLQLLFYSVGIGQISSEVPQNLSASRPQDRQFILSSKKLLLSDSGFYLCAWSVTSYRDTQYFGPGTRLTVL.

V gene TRBV5-1 combines with J gene TRBJ1-1; a weak D match, TRBD1 (6 bases). V was trimmed by 3 bases and J by 4 bases, leaving 22 bases between them. Germline V lookup: CDR1 SGHRS, CDR2 YFSETQ. The length of the CDR3 is 17 residues. This chain's CDR3 is CASSYAFSTGSGTEAFF. The CDR3, as DNA: TGCGCCAGCAGCTACGCCTTCTCCACAGGGTCGGGCACTGAAGCTTTCTTT.